Below are 17 T cell receptor beta chains sequenced from a single sample in a study of blood T cells in healthy people across ages. The authors ran a second PCR of about 6 to 12 cycles using a sample-barcoded 5' primer and a J-beta primer mix. MiXCR, applied by TCRdb to the 5' RACE reads, yields one record per CDR3 protein. The sample has hundreds of thousands of distinct CDR3 sequences; around a fifth are singletons. Sequenced: blood. The receptors come from a man aged 70 or older in good health.

The chain employs TRBV27 and TRBJ1-4; 7 nucleotides agree with TRBD1. The germline CDR1 and CDR2 sequences are MNHEY and SMNVEV (reference sequence). Trimming removed 5 bases from V and 3 bases from J; junction bases left unmatched: 6. The CDR3 length is 15 residues. For the CDR3, the DNA is TGTGCCAGCAGTGCGGTGACAGGGTCTAATGAAAAACTGTTTTTT. Encoded protein: CASSAVTGSNEKLFF.

The CDR3 reads CASSQGKIYGYTF. Written as DNA, the CDR3 is TGTGCCAGCAGCCAAGGGAAAATCTATGGCTACACCTTC. The chain is built from TRBV3-1 and TRBJ1-2; no definite D call. The germline V and J ends were trimmed by 1 base and 4 bases, with 7 bases remaining between them. CDR3 length: 13 amino acids. Looked up from germline, CDR1 is LGHDT and CDR2 is YNNKEL (reference sequence). The full variable domain, in which reference TRBV3-1 and TRBJ1-2 provide the parts outside the CDR3, is DTAVSQTPKYLVTQMGNDKSIKCEQNLGHDTMYWYKQDSKKFLKIMFSYNNKELIINETVPNRFSPKSPDKAHLNLHINSLELGDSAVYFCASSQGKIYGYTFGSGTRLTVV.

A few counts support this clonotype. The chain carries TRBV24-1 and TRBJ2-1; D remains unclear. CDR1 and CDR2 (germline): KGHDR, SFDVKD. The V and J ends lost 2 bases and 7 bases respectively, with 14 bases between them. The CDR3 has 15 residues. The CDR3 coding sequence is TGTGCCACCAGTGATTCCGCCTATCTAACGAATGAGCAGTTCTTC. Protein product: CATSDSAYLTNEQFF.

This clonotype was counted a few times. V gene TRBV6-2 or TRBV6-3 combines with J gene TRBJ2-2; 9 bases map to TRBD1. The V gene's germline CDR1 is MNHEY and CDR2 SVGEGT. The CDR3 totals 16 residues. The junction had 5 bases not matched to a gene; V was cut back by 5 bases and J by 1 base. The CDR3: CASSDGQGRNTGELFF. CDR3 nucleotide sequence: TGTGCCAGCAGTGATGGACAGGGGAGGAACACCGGGGAGCTGTTTTTT.

The J gene is TRBJ2-2, the V gene TRBV20-1; 12 bases are shared with TRBD2. The CDR3 has 13 amino acids. Germline V gene lookup returns CDR1 DFQATT and CDR2 SNEGSKA (reference sequence). Trimming cost V 6 bases and J 10 bases; bases outside gene matches: 6. The CDR3 nucleotides are TGCAGTGCCAGACTAGCGGGGGTGCCGGAGCTGTTTTTT. Translation: CSARLAGVPELFF.

This chain uses TRBV6-5 with TRBJ2-5, with 7 positions matching TRBD2. The closer fit of TRBJ2-1 to the DNA end suggests the J call may be wrong. Germline CDR1 MNHEY, CDR2 SVGAGI. This CDR3 is 14 amino acids long. The CDR3 spells CASTPKAGRDEQFF. CDR3 nucleotide sequence: TGTGCCAGCACCCCTAAAGCGGGAAGGGATGAGCAGTTCTTC.

This clonotype was observed a few times. J is TRBJ2-7 and V is TRBV7-3; 7 bases are a match to TRBD1. CDR1 is SGHTA, CDR2 FQGTGA, per germline. V gave up 5 bases and J gave up 2 bases; unmatched junction bases: 9. This CDR3 has 15 amino acids. This CDR3 reads CASSSPGTVPYEQYF. The CDR3 bases are TGTGCCAGCAGCAGTCCCGGGACAGTCCCCTACGAGCAGTACTTC.

The chain has TRBV20-1 and TRBJ1-5; tentative D call: TRBD1 (5 bases). This CDR3 contains 14 residues. Trimming stripped 1 base from V and 1 base from J, with 8 bases between. Per germline, CDR1 DFQATT and CDR2 SNEGSKA (reference sequence). CDR3 in amino acids: CSARGAGSNQPQHF. The CDR3 coding sequence is TGCAGTGCTAGAGGGGCAGGGAGCAATCAGCCCCAGCATTTT.

The sample holds a few counts of this clonotype. This sequence joins TRBV9 and TRBJ2-2; possibly TRBD1 for D (11 bases). The CDR3 extends over 20 amino acids. V lost 4 bases and J lost 8, with 33 bases in between. Germline lookup yields CDR1 SGDLS and CDR2 YYNGEE. CDR3 nucleotide sequence: TGTGCCAGCAGCATGCATGGACAGGGGGCTTCTAGCGGGAGTGTGGGGGAGCTGTTTTTT. Its translation: CASSMHGQGASSGSVGELFF.

There are many counts of this clonotype. The gene calls are TRBV10-3 and TRBJ2-5, with 10 bases that match TRBD1. The last part of the DNA fits TRBJ2-7 better; the J call may be wrong. The CDR3 loop spans 16 amino acids. Germline V gene data show CDR1 as ENHRY and CDR2 as SYGVKD. In DNA form, the CDR3 reads TGTGCCATCAGTGATGGAGGACAGGGGGGTTACTACGAGCAGTACTTC. Translating gives CAISDGGQGGYYEQYF.

This clonotype has more than one count but fewer than ten. This sequence joins TRBV20-1 and TRBJ2-7; TRBD2 aligns across 10 bases. Germline V gives CDR1 DFQATT, CDR2 SNEGSKA (reference sequence). The CDR3 is made up of 15 amino acids. J lost 3 bases, V lost 0 bases, and 5 bases had no gene match. DNA of the CDR3: TGCAGTGCTAGAGATCACAGCGGGAGGGACTACGAGCAGTACTTC. It codes for CSARDHSGRDYEQYF.

CDR3 loop: CSARTPPLAGGYEQYF. The CDR3 bases are TGCAGTGCTAGAACCCCTCCGCTAGCGGGAGGCTACGAGCAGTACTTC. The V call is TRBV20-1, the J call TRBJ2-7; 11 nucleotides match TRBD2. The germline gives CDR1 DFQATT, CDR2 SNEGSKA (reference sequence). Trimming took 2 bases from V and 3 from J; bases not matched to a gene: 9. The CDR3 is made up of 16 amino acids.

This clonotype appeared a few times. This sequence joins TRBV7-9 and TRBJ1-4; tentative D call: TRBD1 (6 bases). Germline CDR1 reads SEHNR; CDR2 reads FQNEAQ (reference sequence). The CDR3 consists of 11 residues. The ends were cut back, 7 bases at V and 10 bases at J, with 10 bases in the middle. The CDR3 nucleotides are TGTGCCAGCACCAGGGGCGGAAAACTGTTTTTT. It is translated as CASTRGGKLFF.

The chain joins TRBV7-2 to TRBJ1-1, with TRBD1 identical over 7 bases. Germline CDR1 reads SGHTA; CDR2 reads FQGNSA. The V gene end was trimmed by 5 bases and the J gene end by 0 bases; junction bases not matched to a gene: 3. This CDR3 spans 14 amino acids. The CDR3 sequence is CASSTTGVNTEAFF. CDR3 DNA sequence: TGTGCCAGCAGCACAACAGGGGTGAACACTGAAGCTTTCTTT.

This clonotype was counted between two and nine times. The chain combines TRBV25-1 with TRBJ1-4; possible D gene TRBD1, 6 bases. Germline CDR1 MGHDK, CDR2 SYGVNS. The V gene lost 2 bases and the J gene lost 0 bases, with 13 bases spanning the gap. The CDR3 extends over 17 amino acids. CDR3 sequence: CASSETGKGSTNEKLFF. CDR3 nucleotide sequence: TGTGCCAGCAGTGAAACAGGGAAGGGATCAACTAATGAAAAACTGTTTTTT.

This chain uses TRBV20-1 with TRBJ1-1; weak D call: TRBD1 (6 bases). Trimming took off 3 bases at V and 1 base at J, with 9 bases between the two ends. The CDR3 sequence is 13 residues long. Germline-derived CDR1 and CDR2 are DFQATT and SNEGSKA (reference sequence). CDR3 in DNA: TGCAGTGCTAGGAAACAGGGGAACACTGAAGCTTTCTTT. It translates to CSARKQGNTEAFF.

The rearrangement links TRBV7-9 to TRBJ1-6; D call uncertain. V was cut by 5 bases and J by 5 bases, with 10 bases left in between. Germline lookup yields CDR1 SEHNR and CDR2 FQNEAQ (reference sequence). The CDR3 has 14 amino acids. Here the CDR3 reads CASSATLDNSPLHF. CDR3 sequence (DNA): TGTGCCAGCAGCGCGACACTTGATAATTCACCCCTCCACTTT. Full variable domain (outside the CDR3, taken from reference TRBV7-9 and TRBJ1-6): DTGVSQNPRHKITKRGQNVTFRCDPISEHNRLYWYRQTLGQGPEFLTYFQNEAQLEKSRLLSDRFSAERPKGSFSTLEIQRTEQGDSAMYLCASSATLDNSPLHFGNGTRLTVT.